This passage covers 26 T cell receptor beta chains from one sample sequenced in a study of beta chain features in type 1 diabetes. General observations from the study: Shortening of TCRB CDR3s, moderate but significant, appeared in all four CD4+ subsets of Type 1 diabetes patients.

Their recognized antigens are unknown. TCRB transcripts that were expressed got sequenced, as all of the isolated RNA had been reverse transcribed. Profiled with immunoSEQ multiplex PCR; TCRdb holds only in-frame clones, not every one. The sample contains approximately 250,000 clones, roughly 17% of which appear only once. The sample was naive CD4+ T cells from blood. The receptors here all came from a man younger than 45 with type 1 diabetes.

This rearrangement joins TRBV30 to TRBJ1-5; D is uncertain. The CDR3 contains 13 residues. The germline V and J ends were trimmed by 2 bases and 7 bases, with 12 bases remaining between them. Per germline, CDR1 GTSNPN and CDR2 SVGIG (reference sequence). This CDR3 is CAWSQDRRQPQHF. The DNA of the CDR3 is TGTGCCTGGAGTCAAGATCGGCGCCAGCCCCAGCATTTT.

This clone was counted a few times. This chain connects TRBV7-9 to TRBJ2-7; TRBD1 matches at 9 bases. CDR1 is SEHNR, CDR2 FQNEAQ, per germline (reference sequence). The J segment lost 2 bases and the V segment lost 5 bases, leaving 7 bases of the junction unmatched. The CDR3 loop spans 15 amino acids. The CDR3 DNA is TGTGCCAGCAGCAACCGGGACAGGGTTACCTACGAGCAGTACTTC. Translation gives CASSNRDRVTYEQYF.

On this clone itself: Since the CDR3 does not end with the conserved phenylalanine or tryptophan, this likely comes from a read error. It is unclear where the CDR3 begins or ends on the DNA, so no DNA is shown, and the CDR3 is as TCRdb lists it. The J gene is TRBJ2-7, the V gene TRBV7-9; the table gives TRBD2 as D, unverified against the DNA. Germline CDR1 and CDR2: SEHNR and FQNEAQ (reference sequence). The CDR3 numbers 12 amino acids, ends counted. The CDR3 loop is CASSSYSGTPSL.

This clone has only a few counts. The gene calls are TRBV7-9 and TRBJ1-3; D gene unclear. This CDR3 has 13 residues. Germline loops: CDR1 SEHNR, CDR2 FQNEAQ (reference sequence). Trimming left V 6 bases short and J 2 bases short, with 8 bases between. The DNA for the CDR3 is TGTGCCAGCAGTAATACGCCTGGAAACACCATATATTTT. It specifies CASSNTPGNTIYF.

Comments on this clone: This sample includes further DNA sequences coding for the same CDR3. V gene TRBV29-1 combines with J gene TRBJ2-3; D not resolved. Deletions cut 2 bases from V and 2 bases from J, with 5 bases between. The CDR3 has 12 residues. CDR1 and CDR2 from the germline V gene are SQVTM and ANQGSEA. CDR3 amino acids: CSVESSTDTQYF. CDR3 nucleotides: TGCAGCGTTGAAAGTTCCACAGATACGCAGTATTTT.

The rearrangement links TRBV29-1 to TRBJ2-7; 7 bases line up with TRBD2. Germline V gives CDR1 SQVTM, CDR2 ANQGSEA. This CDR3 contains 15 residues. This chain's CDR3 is CRVLGRSGNSYEQYF. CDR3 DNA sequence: TGCAGAGTTCTGGGGAGAAGCGGGAATAGCTACGAGCAGTACTTC.

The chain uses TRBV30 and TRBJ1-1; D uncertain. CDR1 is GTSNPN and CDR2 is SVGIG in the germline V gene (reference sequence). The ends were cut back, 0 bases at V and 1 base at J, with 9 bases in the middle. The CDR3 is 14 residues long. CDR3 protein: CAWSVSVQNTEAFF. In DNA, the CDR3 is TGTGCCTGGAGTGTAAGTGTACAGAACACTGAAGCTTTCTTT.

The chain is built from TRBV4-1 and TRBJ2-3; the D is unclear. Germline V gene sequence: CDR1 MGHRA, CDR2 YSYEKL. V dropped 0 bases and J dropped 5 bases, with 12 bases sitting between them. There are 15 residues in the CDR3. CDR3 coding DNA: TGCGCCAGCAGCCAAGATCGGGCCTCAGGAGATACGCAGTATTTT. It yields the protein CASSQDRASGDTQYF.

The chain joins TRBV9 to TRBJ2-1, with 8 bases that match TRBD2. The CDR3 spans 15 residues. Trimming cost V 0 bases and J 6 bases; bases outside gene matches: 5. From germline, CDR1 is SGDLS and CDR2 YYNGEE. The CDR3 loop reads CASSVGEREFNEQFF. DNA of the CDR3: TGTGCCAGCAGCGTAGGTGAGCGGGAGTTCAATGAGCAGTTCTTC.

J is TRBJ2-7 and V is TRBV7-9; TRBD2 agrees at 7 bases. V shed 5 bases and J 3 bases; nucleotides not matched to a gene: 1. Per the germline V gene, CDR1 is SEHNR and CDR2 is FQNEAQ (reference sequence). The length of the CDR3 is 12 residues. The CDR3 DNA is TGTGCCAGCAGCGCTAGCGGCTACGAGCAGTACTTC. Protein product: CASSASGYEQYF.

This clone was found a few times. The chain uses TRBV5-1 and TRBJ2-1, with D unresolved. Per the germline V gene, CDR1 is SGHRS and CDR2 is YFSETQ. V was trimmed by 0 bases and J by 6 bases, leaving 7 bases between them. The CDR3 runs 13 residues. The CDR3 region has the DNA TGCGCCAGCAGCTTGGTGGGCCGCAATGAGCAGTTCTTC. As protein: CASSLVGRNEQFF.

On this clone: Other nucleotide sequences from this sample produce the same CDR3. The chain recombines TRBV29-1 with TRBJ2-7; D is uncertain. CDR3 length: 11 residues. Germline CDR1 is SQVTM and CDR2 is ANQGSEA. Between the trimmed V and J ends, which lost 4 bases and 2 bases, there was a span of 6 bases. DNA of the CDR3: TGCAGCGTTGTAACCGCCTACGAGCAGTACTTC. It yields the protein CSVVTAYEQYF.

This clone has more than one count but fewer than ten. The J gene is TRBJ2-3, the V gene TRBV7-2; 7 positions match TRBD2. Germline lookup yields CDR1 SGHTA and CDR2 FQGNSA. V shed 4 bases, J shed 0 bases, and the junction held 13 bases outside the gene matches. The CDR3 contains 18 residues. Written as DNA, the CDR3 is TGTGCCAGCAGCTCTACTAGCGCCGAACCAACTAGCACAGATACGCAGTATTTT. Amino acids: CASSSTSAEPTSTDTQYF.

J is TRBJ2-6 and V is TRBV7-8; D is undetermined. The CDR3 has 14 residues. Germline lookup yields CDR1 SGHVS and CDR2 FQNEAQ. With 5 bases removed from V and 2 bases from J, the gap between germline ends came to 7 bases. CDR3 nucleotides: TGTGCCAGCAGCCCCTACACTGGGGCCAACGTCCTGACTTTC. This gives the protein CASSPYTGANVLTF.

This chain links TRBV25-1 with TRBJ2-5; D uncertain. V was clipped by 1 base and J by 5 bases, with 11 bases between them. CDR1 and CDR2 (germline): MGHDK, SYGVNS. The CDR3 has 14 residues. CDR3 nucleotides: TGTGCCAGCAGTGAATTAGGGCCTGTGGAGACCCAGTACTTC. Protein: CASSELGPVETQYF.

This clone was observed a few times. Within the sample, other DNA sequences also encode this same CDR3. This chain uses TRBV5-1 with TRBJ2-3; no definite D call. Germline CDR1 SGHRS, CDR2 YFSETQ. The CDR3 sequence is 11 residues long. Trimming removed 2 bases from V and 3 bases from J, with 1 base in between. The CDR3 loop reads CASSLTDTQYF. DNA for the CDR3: TGCGCCAGCAGCTTAACAGATACGCAGTATTTT.

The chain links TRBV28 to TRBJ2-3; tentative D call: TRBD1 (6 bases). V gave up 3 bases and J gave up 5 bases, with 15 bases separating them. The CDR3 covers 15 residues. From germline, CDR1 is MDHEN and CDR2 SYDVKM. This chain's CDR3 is CASSFMGAIGDTQYF. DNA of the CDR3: TGTGCCAGCAGTTTCATGGGGGCTATCGGAGATACGCAGTATTTT.

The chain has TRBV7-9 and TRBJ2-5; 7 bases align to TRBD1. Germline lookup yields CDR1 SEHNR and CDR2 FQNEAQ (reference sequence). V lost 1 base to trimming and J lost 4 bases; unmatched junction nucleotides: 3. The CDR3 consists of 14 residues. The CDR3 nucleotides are TGTGCCAGCAGCTTAGAACACAGGGGAGAGACCCAGTACTTC. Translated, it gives CASSLEHRGETQYF.

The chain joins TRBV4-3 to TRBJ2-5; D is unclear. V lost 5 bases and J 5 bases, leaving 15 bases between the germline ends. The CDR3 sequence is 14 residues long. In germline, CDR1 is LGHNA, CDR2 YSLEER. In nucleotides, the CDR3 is TGCGCCAGCAGCGAAGGGCCGGGTGCGGAGACCCAGTACTTC. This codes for CASSEGPGAETQYF.

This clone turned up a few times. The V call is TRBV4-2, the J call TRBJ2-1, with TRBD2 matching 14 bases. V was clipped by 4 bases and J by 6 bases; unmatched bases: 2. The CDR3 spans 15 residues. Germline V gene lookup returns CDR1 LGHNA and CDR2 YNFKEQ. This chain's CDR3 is CASSLGLAGGNEQFF. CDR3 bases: TGTGCCAGCAGCCTCGGACTAGCGGGAGGCAATGAGCAGTTCTTC.

The CDR3 bases are TGTGCCATCAGGCCCGACAGGGGTAGAAATGAGCAGTTCTTC. Translation: CAIRPDRGRNEQFF. This chain uses TRBV10-3 with TRBJ2-1; 8 bases are a match to TRBD1. The CDR3 extends over 14 amino acids. The junction had 8 bases not matched to a gene; V was cut back by 6 bases and J by 7 bases. The germline V gene encodes CDR1 ENHRY and CDR2 SYGVKD.

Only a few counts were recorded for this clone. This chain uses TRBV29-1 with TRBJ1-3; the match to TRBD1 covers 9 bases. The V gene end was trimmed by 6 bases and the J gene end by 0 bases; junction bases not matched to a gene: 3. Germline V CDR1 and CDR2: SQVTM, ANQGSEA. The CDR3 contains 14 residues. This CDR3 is CSVLGQGSGNTIYF. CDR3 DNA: TGCAGCGTCCTGGGACAGGGCTCTGGAAACACCATATATTTT. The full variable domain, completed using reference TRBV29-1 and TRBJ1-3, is SAVISQKPSRDICQRGTSLTIQCQVDSQVTMMFWYRQQPGQSLTLIATANQGSEATYESGFVIDKFPISRPNLTFSTLTVSNMSPEDSSIYLCSVLGQGSGNTIYFGEGSWLTVV.

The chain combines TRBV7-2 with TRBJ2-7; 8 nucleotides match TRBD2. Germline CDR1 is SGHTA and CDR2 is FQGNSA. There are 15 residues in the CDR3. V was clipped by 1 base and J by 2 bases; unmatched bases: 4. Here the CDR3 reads CASSLGTSKAYEQYF. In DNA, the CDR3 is TGTGCCAGCAGCTTAGGGACTAGCAAAGCCTACGAGCAGTACTTC. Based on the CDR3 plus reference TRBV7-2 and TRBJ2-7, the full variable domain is GAGVSQSPSNKVTEKGKDVELRCDPISGHTALYWYRQSLGQGLEFLIYFQGNSAPDKSGLPSDRFSAERTGGSVSTLTIQRTQQEDSAVYLCASSLGTSKAYEQYFGPGTRLTVT.

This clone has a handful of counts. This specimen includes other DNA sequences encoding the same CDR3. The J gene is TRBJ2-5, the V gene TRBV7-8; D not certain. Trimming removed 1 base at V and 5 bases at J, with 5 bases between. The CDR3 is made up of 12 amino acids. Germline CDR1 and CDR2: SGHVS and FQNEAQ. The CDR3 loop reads CASSLVEETQYF. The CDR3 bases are TGTGCCAGCAGCTTAGTAGAGGAGACCCAGTACTTC.

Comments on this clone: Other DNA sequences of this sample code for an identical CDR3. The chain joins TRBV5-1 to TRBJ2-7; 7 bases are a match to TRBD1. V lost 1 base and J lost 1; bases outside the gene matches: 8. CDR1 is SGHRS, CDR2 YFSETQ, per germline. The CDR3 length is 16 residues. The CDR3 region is CASSLFPGQRSYEQYF. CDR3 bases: TGCGCCAGCAGCTTGTTTCCGGGACAGCGGTCCTACGAGCAGTACTTC.

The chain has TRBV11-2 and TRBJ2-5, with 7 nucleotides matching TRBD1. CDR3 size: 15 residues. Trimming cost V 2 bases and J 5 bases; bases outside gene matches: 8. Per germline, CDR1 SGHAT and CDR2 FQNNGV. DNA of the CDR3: TGTGCCAGCAGCTTACCGACAGGGACCAGTGAGACCCAGTACTTC. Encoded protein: CASSLPTGTSETQYF.